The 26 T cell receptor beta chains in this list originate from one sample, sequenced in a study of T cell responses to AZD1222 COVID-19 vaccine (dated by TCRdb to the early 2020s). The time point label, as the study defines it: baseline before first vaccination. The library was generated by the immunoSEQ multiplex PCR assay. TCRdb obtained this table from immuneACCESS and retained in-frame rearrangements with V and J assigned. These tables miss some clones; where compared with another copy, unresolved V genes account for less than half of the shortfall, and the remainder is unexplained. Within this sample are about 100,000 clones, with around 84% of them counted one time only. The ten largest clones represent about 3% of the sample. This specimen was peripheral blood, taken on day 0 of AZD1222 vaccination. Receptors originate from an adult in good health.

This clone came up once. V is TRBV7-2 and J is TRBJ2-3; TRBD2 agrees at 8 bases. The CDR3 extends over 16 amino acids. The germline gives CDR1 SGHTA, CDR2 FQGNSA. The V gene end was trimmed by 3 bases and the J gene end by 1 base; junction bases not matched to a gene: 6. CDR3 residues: CASSFFVGGGTDTQYF. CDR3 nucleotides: TGTGCCAGCAGCTTTTTCGTCGGGGGGGGCACAGATACGCAGTATTTT.

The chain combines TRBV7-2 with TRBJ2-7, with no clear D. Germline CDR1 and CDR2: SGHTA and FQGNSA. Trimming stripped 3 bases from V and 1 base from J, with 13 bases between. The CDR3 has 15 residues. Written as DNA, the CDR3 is TGTGCCAGCAGCTTCTTACCGGCCAAATCCTACGAGCAGTACTTC. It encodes CASSFLPAKSYEQYF.

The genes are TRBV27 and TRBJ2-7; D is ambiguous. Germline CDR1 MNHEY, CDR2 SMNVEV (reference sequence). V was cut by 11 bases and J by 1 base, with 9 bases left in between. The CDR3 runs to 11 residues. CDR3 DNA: TGTGCCGTTCAGAGTTCCTACGAGCAGTACTTC. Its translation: CAVQSSYEQYF.

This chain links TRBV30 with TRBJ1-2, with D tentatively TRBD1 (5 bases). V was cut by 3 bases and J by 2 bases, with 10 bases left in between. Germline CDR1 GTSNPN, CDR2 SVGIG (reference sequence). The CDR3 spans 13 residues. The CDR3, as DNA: TGTGCCTGGAGAGCCGACAGCAACTATGGCTACACCTTC. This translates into CAWRADSNYGYTF.

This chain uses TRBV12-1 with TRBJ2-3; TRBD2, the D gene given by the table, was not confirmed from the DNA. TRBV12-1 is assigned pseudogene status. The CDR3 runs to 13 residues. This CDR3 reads CASSFVRSDTQYF. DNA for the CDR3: TGTGCCAGCAGCTTTGTTCGGTCAGATACGCAGTATTTT.

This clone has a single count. This chain's CDR3 is CASSLEGQRSGANVLTF. The CDR3 region has the DNA TGTGCCAGCAGCTTAGAGGGACAGAGGTCTGGGGCCAACGTCCTGACTTTC. V usage is TRBV7-9 and J usage is TRBJ2-6; 7 bases line up with TRBD1. CDR1 SEHNR and CDR2 FQNEAQ come from the germline V gene (reference sequence). The CDR3 loop spans 17 amino acids. The junction had 4 bases not matched to a gene; V was cut back by 1 base and J by 1 base.

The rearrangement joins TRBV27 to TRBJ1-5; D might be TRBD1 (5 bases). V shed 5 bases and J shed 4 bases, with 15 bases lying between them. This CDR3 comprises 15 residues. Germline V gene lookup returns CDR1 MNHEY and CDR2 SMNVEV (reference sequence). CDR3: CASSATGRGNQPQHF. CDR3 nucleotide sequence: TGTGCCAGCAGTGCGACCGGACGGGGGAATCAGCCCCAGCATTTT.

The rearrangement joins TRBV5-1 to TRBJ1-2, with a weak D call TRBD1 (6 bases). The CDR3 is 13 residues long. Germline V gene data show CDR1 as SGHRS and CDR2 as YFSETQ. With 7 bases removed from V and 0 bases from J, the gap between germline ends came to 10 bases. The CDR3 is CASSGTTNYGYTF. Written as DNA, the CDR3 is TGCGCCAGCTCCGGGACAACTAACTATGGCTACACCTTC.

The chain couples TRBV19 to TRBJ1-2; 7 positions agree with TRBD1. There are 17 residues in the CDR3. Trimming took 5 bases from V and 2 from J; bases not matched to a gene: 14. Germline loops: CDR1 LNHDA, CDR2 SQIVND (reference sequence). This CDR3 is CASSPMAGTASNYGYTF. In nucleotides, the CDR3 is TGTGCCAGTAGTCCTATGGCCGGGACAGCCTCGAACTATGGCTACACCTTC.

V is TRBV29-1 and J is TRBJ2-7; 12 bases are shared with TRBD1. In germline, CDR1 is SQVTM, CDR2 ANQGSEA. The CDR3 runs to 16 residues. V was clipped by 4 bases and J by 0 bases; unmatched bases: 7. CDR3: CSVGGTGGLSSYEQYF. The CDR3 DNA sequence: TGCAGCGTTGGAGGGACAGGGGGCTTAAGCTCCTACGAGCAGTACTTC.

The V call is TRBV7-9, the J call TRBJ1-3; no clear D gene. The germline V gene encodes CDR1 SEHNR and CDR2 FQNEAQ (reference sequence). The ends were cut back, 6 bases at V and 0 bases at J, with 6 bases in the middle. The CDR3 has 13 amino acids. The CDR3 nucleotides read TGTGCCAGCAGGGCGTCCTCTGGAAACACCATATATTTT. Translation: CASRASSGNTIYF.

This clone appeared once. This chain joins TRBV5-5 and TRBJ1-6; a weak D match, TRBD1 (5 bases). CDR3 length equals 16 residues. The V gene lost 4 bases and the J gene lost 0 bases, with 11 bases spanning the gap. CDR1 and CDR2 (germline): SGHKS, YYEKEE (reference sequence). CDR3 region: CASSNNRYSYNSPLHF. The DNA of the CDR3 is TGTGCCAGCAGCAACAACAGGTACTCCTATAATTCACCCCTCCACTTT.

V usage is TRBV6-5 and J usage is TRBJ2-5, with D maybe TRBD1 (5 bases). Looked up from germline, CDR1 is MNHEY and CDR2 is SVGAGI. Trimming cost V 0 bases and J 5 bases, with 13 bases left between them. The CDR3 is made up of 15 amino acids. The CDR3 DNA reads TGTGCCAGCAGTTACTCAAGCGACAGCAGGGAGACCCAGTACTTC. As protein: CASSYSSDSRETQYF.

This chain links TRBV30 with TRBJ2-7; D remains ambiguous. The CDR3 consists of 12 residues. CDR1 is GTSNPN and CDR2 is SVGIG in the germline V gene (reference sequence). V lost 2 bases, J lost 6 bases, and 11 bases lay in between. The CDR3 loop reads CAWSSPPAEQYF. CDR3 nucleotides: TGTGCCTGGAGTTCCCCGCCGGCCGAGCAGTACTTC. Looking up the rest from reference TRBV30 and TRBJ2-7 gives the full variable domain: SQTIHQWPATLVQPVGSPLSLECTVEGTSNPNLYWYRQAAGRGLQLLFYSVGIGQISSEVPQNLSASRPQDRQFILSSKKLLLSDSGFYLCAWSSPPAEQYFGPGTRLTVT.

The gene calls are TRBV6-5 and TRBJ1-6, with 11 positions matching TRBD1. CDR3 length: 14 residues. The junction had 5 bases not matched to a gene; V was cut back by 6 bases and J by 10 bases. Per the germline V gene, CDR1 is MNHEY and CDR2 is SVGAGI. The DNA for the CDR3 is TGTGCCAGCAGAGGGACAGGGGGGAGCTCACCCCTCCACTTT. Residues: CASRGTGGSSPLHF.

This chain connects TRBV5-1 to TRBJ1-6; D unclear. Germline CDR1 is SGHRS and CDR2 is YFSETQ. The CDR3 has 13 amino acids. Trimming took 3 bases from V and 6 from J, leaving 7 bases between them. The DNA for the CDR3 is TGCGCCAGCAGCTATTACAGTAATTCACCCCTCCACTTT. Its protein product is CASSYYSNSPLHF.

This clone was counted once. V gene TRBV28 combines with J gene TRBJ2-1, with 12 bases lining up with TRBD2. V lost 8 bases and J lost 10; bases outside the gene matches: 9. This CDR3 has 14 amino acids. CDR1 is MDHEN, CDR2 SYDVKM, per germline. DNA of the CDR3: TGTGCCAGCGGGTCTAGCGGGGGGGCATGGGAGCAGTTCTTC. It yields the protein CASGSSGGAWEQFF. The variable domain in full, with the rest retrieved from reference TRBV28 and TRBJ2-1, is DVKVTQSSRYLVKRTGEKVFLECVQDMDHENMFWYRQDPGLGLRLIYFSYDVKMKEKGDIPEGYSVSREKKERFSLILESASTNQTSMYLCASGSSGGAWEQFFGPGTRLTVL.

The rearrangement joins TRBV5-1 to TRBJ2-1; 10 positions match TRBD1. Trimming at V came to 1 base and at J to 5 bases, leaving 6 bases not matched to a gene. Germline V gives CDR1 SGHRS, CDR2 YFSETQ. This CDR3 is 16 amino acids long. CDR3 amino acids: CASSLIYGTGDNEQFF. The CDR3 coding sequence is TGCGCCAGCAGCTTGATATATGGGACAGGGGACAATGAGCAGTTCTTC.

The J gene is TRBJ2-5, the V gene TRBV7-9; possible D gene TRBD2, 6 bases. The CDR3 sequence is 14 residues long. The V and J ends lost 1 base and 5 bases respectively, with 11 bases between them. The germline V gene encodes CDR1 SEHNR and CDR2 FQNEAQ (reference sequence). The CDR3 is CASSLGGGAETQYF. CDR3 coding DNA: TGTGCCAGCAGCTTAGGGGGCGGGGCTGAGACCCAGTACTTC. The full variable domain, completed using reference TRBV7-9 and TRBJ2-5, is DTGVSQNPRHKITKRGQNVTFRCDPISEHNRLYWYRQTLGQGPEFLTYFQNEAQLEKSRLLSDRFSAERPKGSFSTLEIQRTEQGDSAMYLCASSLGGGAETQYFGPGTRLLVL.

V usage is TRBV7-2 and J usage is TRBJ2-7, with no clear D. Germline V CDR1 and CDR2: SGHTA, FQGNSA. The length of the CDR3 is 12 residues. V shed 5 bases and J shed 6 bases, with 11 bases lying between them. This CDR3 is CASSRVPSEQYF. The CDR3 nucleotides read TGTGCCAGCAGCCGAGTACCCAGCGAGCAGTACTTC.

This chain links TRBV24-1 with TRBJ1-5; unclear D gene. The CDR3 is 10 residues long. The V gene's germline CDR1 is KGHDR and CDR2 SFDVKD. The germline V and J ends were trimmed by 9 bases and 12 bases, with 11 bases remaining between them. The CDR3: CATFPSIQHF. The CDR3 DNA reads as TGTGCCACCTTTCCAAGCATCCAGCATTTT.

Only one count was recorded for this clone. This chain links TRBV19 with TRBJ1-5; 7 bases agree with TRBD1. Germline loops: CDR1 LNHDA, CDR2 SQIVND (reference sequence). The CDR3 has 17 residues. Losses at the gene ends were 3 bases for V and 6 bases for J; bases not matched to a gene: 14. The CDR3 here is CASSISGSGGRSQPQHF. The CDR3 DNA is TGTGCCAGTAGTATCTCGGGTTCAGGGGGTAGGAGTCAGCCCCAGCATTTT.

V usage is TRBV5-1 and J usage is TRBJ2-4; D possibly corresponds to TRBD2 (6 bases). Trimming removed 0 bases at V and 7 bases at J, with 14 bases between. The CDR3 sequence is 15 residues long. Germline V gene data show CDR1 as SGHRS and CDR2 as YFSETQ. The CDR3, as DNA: TGCGCCAGCAGCTTGGAAGGTGAAGGGAGGAACATTCAGTACTTC. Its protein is CASSLEGEGRNIQYF.

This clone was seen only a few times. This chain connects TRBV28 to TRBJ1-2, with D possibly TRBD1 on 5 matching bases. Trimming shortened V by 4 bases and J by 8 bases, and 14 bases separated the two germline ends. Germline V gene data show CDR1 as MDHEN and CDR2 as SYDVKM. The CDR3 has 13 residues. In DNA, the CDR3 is TGTGCCAGCAGTTCCGCGACAGTGCAAGGCTACACCTTC. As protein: CASSSATVQGYTF.

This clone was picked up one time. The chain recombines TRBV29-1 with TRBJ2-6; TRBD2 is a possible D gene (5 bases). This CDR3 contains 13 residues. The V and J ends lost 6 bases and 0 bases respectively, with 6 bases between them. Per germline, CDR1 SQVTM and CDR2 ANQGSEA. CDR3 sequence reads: CSVGSSGANVLTF. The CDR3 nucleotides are TGCAGCGTGGGGAGCTCTGGGGCCAACGTCCTGACTTTC.

The CDR3 is CASSYGGTGGIGELFF. CDR3 bases: TGTGCCAGCAGTTACGGCGGGACAGGGGGCATCGGGGAGCTGTTTTTT. The chain employs TRBV6-6 and TRBJ2-2; 12 bases align to TRBD1. Germline CDR1 reads MNHNY; CDR2 reads SVGAGI (reference sequence). CDR3 length: 16 amino acids. The V and J ends lost 2 bases and 7 bases, in that order; junction bases with no gene match: 5.